This TCR beta chain was observed in a study of T-cell reconstitution after alpha-beta-depleted transplantation in children. Unique molecular identifiers were incorporated into the prepared TCRbeta library. TCRdb used MiXCR to reprocess the PCR reads, holding one entry per CDR3 protein. Among around 94,000 distinct CDR3 sequences listed, approximately 6% were seen once. This clonotype was counted at least ten times. Its antigen is as yet unknown. Study findings and constraints: As was reported, about two months after transplant, alpha-beta T cells came from several hundred expanded graft clones. Several patients had high TCRbeta diversity at day 60; it came from surviving recipient T cells and thymic progenitors. Among T cells one year after transplant, newly produced cells accounted for most counts and diversity.

The CDR3 length is 16 residues. The trim removed 0 bases at V and 3 bases at J, leaving 6 bases unmatched. CDR1 and CDR2 (germline): SGHRS, YFSETQ. The source was PBMCs, mostly from graft donor cells, collected 60 days after TCRalphabeta/CD19-depleted stem cell transplant. This chain connects TRBV5-1 to TRBJ2-1; 7 bases map to TRBD1. The clonotype was recovered from a female patient aged 2-10 years who had a stem cell transplant for Fanconi anemia, so the T cells may come from the graft donor. As DNA, the CDR3 is TGCGCCAGCAGCTTGGTGGGGACAGAGGACTACAATGAGCAGTTCTTC. As protein: CASSLVGTEDYNEQFF.